This T cell receptor (beta chain) emerged from a study of long-term antiretroviral therapy in people with HIV. It was version v3.0 of the immunoSEQ assay that was run at survey level. Generated by immunoSEQ multiplex PCR, the TCRdb table keeps only in-frame clones and is missing some. The sample lists 30,000 or so clones, around 90% occurring once. CDR3 size: 16 residues. The V end was cut by 6 bases, the J end by 7 bases, with 21 bases between. CDR1 and CDR2 (germline): SNHLY, FYNNEI. The sequencing used unsorted PBMCs, collected 5.2 years after starting antiretroviral therapy. This TCR derives from a woman between 35 and 50 years old with HIV. The V and J genes are TRBV2 and TRBJ1-4; no clear D gene. The CDR3 loop reads CASSLSWTAGVEKLFF. The CDR3 DNA reads as TGTGCCAGCAGCCTTTCTTGGACCGCCGGCGTTGAAAAACTGTTTTTT.